These 22 T cell receptor beta chains share one sample of origin, sequenced in a study of CD8 T cells in ankylosing spondylitis. TCRdb recomputed calls from the 5' RACE reads with MiXCR, one row per CDR3 protein. Of 130,000 to 150,000 distinct CDR3 sequences listed, roughly 8% are singletons. The sequenced sample was synovial fluid, either unsorted or a sorted T cell fraction (not recorded which). Source of these receptors: a male donor with ankylosing spondylitis.

The genes are TRBV30 and TRBJ1-3, with D unresolved. The CDR3 is 13 residues long. The germline V gene encodes CDR1 GTSNPN and CDR2 SVGIG (reference sequence). Trimming pared 1 base from V and 2 bases from J, leaving 6 bases between. The CDR3, as DNA: TGTGCCTGGAGTGGTCAGCCTGGAAACACCATATATTTT. Protein product: CAWSGQPGNTIYF.

Ten or more counts support this clonotype. This sequence joins TRBV7-6 and TRBJ1-2; D gene ambiguous. V lost 3 bases to trimming and J lost 0 bases, with 8 bases between them. Germline CDR1 and CDR2: SGHVS and FNYEAQ. This CDR3 comprises 14 residues. The CDR3 reads CASSLGDTNYGYTF. The DNA for the CDR3 is TGTGCCAGCAGCTTGGGTGACACTAACTATGGCTACACCTTC.

This clonotype was picked up a small number of times. The rearrangement links TRBV5-1 to TRBJ1-1; 7 bases agree with TRBD1. The V segment lost 2 bases and the J segment 9 bases; nucleotides outside the gene matches: 7. Germline V gene data show CDR1 as SGHRS and CDR2 as YFSETQ. The CDR3 is 13 residues long. The CDR3 nucleotides read TGCGCCAGCAGCTTCGGACAGGCAGAAAAAGCTTTCTTT. Protein sequence: CASSFGQAEKAFF.

This clonotype has only a few counts. The genes are TRBV20-1 and TRBJ1-6, with no clear D. Germline V gene lookup returns CDR1 DFQATT and CDR2 SNEGSKA (reference sequence). This CDR3 has 13 amino acids. V was shortened by 3 bases and J by 7 bases, with 10 bases between the two germline ends. The DNA of the CDR3 is TGCAGTGCTAGGGCGTCGGAGAATTCACCCCTCCACTTT. Protein: CSARASENSPLHF.

This clonotype was seen at least ten times. The chain couples TRBV2 to TRBJ2-3, with 9 bases aligning to TRBD1. Germline loops: CDR1 SNHLY, CDR2 FYNNEI. The CDR3 is 14 amino acids. V lost 11 bases, J lost 4 bases, and 10 bases stayed unmatched. The CDR3 DNA sequence: TGTGCCGGCGCGGGACAGGGTATGGCAGATACGCAGTATTTT. Translating it yields CAGAGQGMADTQYF.

The table lists this clonotype with many counts. This sequence joins TRBV4-2 and TRBJ2-3; D ambiguous. Germline loops: CDR1 LGHNA, CDR2 YNFKEQ. The V gene lost 0 bases and the J gene lost 2 bases, with 18 bases spanning the gap. The CDR3 has 18 amino acids. CDR3: CASSQDSIFATNTDTQYF. DNA of the CDR3: TGTGCCAGCAGCCAAGATAGTATTTTCGCCACAAACACAGATACGCAGTATTTT.

The chain carries TRBV5-1 and TRBJ2-3; 9 positions agree with TRBD2. CDR1 and CDR2 from the germline V gene are SGHRS and YFSETQ. The CDR3 sequence is 13 residues long. V lost 10 bases and J lost 2; bases outside the gene matches: 5. The CDR3 region has the DNA TGCGCCTCGAAGCGGGGGGCCACAGATACGCAGTATTTT. It is translated as CASKRGATDTQYF.

This clonotype came up a few times. The V call is TRBV4-2, the J call TRBJ1-1, with D unresolved. Germline V gene lookup returns CDR1 LGHNA and CDR2 YNFKEQ. V lost 1 base to trimming and J lost 4 bases, with 13 bases between them. The CDR3 totals 15 residues. The CDR3 spells CASSQVLVGTTEAFF. The CDR3, as DNA: TGTGCCAGCAGCCAAGTTTTGGTAGGAACCACTGAAGCTTTCTTT.

There are many counts of this clonotype. The chain has TRBV19 and TRBJ2-1; a weak D match, TRBD2 (5 bases). CDR3 length: 11 amino acids. Germline CDR1 reads LNHDA; CDR2 reads SQIVND (reference sequence). V lost 10 bases and J lost 7, with 11 bases in between. CDR3 loop: CATSRGNEQFF. CDR3 nucleotides: TGTGCCACCTCCCGAGGGAATGAGCAGTTCTTC.

This clonotype has at least ten counts. The V call is TRBV20-1, the J call TRBJ2-3; D may be TRBD1 or TRBD2 (6 bases each). The CDR3 consists of 16 residues. Per the germline V gene, CDR1 is DFQATT and CDR2 is SNEGSKA (reference sequence). Trimming took off 6 bases at V and 2 bases at J, with 21 bases between the two ends. CDR3 amino acids: CSASTQSGDFTDTQYF. The DNA for the CDR3 is TGCAGTGCCAGTACGCAGTCAGGGGACTTCACAGATACGCAGTATTTT.

The chain carries TRBV5-6 and TRBJ2-7; D is undetermined. This CDR3 spans 14 amino acids. Germline V CDR1 and CDR2: SGHDT, YYEEEE. Trimming removed 2 bases from V and 0 bases from J, with 9 bases in between. The CDR3 is CASSFSRSSYEQYF. CDR3 sequence (DNA): TGTGCCAGCAGCTTCTCCAGGTCCTCCTACGAGCAGTACTTC.

This clonotype has a count of ten or more. V and J are TRBV7-9 and TRBJ1-1, with D possibly being TRBD1 (5 bases). Germline lookup yields CDR1 SEHNR and CDR2 FQNEAQ (reference sequence). This CDR3 region has 15 residues. V lost 5 bases to trimming and J lost 6 bases, with 19 bases between them. CDR3 sequence (DNA): TGTGCCAGCAGCCCAAGGGACGGGCGACAGCCTGAAGCTTTCTTT. Protein: CASSPRDGRQPEAFF. The entire variable domain, with the rest obtained from reference TRBV7-9 and TRBJ1-1, is as follows: DTGVSQNPRHKITKRGQNVTFRCDPISEHNRLYWYRQTLGQGPEFLTYFQNEAQLEKSRLLSDRFSAERPKGSFSTLEIQRTEQGDSAMYLCASSPRDGRQPEAFFGQGTRLTVV.

This clonotype was seen many times. The chain uses TRBV28 and TRBJ1-1; the match to TRBD1 covers 8 bases. This CDR3 is built from 16 residues. In germline, CDR1 is MDHEN, CDR2 SYDVKM. V was pared by 3 bases and J by 7 bases, with 13 bases of the junction left unmatched. CDR3 sequence: CASSFGVGRGQGEAFF. The CDR3 bases are TGTGCCAGCAGTTTTGGGGTGGGCAGGGGGCAGGGTGAAGCTTTCTTT. Full variable domain (remainder filled in from reference TRBV28 and TRBJ1-1): DVKVTQSSRYLVKRTGEKVFLECVQDMDHENMFWYRQDPGLGLRLIYFSYDVKMKEKGDIPEGYSVSREKKERFSLILESASTNQTSMYLCASSFGVGRGQGEAFFGQGTRLTVV.

This clonotype was recorded a few times. The gene calls are TRBV28 and TRBJ2-1; 9 nucleotides align to TRBD2. This CDR3 is built from 12 residues. Germline lookup yields CDR1 MDHEN and CDR2 SYDVKM. Trimming took 9 bases from V and 15 from J; bases not matched to a gene: 12. The CDR3 coding sequence is TGTGCCAGTCGAGATAGCGGGAGTTGGGTGTTCTTC. Translating it yields CASRDSGSWVFF.

This clonotype was picked up a small number of times. The J gene is TRBJ2-7, the V gene TRBV7-2; D remains unclear. This CDR3 has 13 residues. Germline CDR1 reads SGHTA; CDR2 reads FQGNSA. Trimming left V 1 base short and J 2 bases short, with 6 bases between. CDR3 DNA sequence: TGTGCCAGCAGCTTAGAACCCCCCTACGAGCAGTACTTC. Amino acids: CASSLEPPYEQYF. Together with reference TRBV7-2 and TRBJ2-7, the CDR3 gives the full variable domain: GAGVSQSPSNKVTEKGKDVELRCDPISGHTALYWYRQSLGQGLEFLIYFQGNSAPDKSGLPSDRFSAERTGGSVSTLTIQRTQQEDSAVYLCASSLEPPYEQYFGPGTRLTVT.

This clonotype was seen many times. The chain carries TRBV30 and TRBJ2-2; D gene unclear. This CDR3 is built from 13 residues. V was cut by 4 bases and J by 4 bases, with 10 bases left in between. Germline lookup yields CDR1 GTSNPN and CDR2 SVGIG (reference sequence). The CDR3 spells CAWKTTSTGELFF. CDR3 DNA: TGTGCCTGGAAAACGACGAGCACCGGGGAGCTGTTTTTT.

This chain connects TRBV24-1 to TRBJ2-3, with D uncertain. The CDR3 is made up of 16 amino acids. Germline CDR1 KGHDR, CDR2 SFDVKD. V was pared by 0 bases and J by 2 bases, with 11 bases between. The CDR3 DNA reads as TGTGCCACCAGTGATTTGGGTAGTGAGACCACAGATACGCAGTATTTT. This translates into CATSDLGSETTDTQYF.

This clonotype was counted many times. The chain combines TRBV20-1 with TRBJ2-7; weak D call: TRBD1 (6 bases). V was pared by 1 base and J by 4 bases, with 14 bases between. The CDR3 is 14 amino acids. Per the germline V gene, CDR1 is DFQATT and CDR2 is SNEGSKA (reference sequence). The CDR3 coding sequence is TGCAGTGCTAGAGGGAACAGGGCCCCTTACGAGCAGTACTTC. Its translation is CSARGNRAPYEQYF.

This clonotype showed up many times. The chain combines TRBV6-1 with TRBJ1-1; D unclear. CDR1 and CDR2 (germline): MNHNS, SASEGT. Trimming shortened V by 2 bases and J by 1 base, and 5 bases separated the two germline ends. This CDR3 has 13 amino acids. The CDR3 DNA follows: TGTGCCAGCAGTGAAAACGAGAACACTGAAGCTTTCTTT. Its translation: CASSENENTEAFF.

This clonotype came up many times. The chain is built from TRBV20-1 and TRBJ2-5, with D unclear. Trimming stripped 6 bases from V and 2 bases from J, with 16 bases between. The CDR3 length is 14 residues. The germline CDR1 and CDR2 sequences are DFQATT and SNEGSKA (reference sequence). In DNA form, the CDR3 reads TGCAGTGCACCTCCTGGGTACCAGCAAGAGACCCAGTACTTC. Translated, it gives CSAPPGYQQETQYF.

This clonotype was detected ten times or more. This chain uses TRBV7-8 with TRBJ1-2; no reliable D call. V was clipped by 5 bases and J by 0 bases, with 7 bases between them. This CDR3 has 13 residues. Germline V CDR1 and CDR2: SGHVS, FQNEAQ. This CDR3 reads CASSTSANYGYTF. The CDR3 DNA reads as TGTGCCAGCAGCACCAGCGCTAACTATGGCTACACCTTC.

The chain is built from TRBV12-3 or TRBV12-4 and TRBJ1-6; TRBD1 aligns across 9 bases. The CDR3 runs 16 residues. After removal of 0 bases from V and 7 bases from J, the junction contained 4 bases not matched to a gene. The CDR3 here is CASSLADRGGNSPLHF. For the CDR3, the DNA is TGTGCCAGCAGTTTAGCGGACAGGGGTGGCAATTCACCCCTCCACTTT.